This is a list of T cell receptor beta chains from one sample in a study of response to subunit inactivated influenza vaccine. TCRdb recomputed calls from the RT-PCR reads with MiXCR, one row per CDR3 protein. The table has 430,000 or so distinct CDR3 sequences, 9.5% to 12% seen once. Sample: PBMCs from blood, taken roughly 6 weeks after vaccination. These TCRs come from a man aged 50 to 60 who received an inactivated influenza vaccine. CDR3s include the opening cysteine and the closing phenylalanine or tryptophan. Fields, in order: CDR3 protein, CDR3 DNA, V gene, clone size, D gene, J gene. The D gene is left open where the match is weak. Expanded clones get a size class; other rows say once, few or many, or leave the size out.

CAISDGTRSYEQYF | TGTGCCATCAGTGATGGCACCCGCTCCTACGAGCAGTACTTC | TRBV10-3 | - | - | TRBJ2-7
CASSFRAGGLAGTNEQYF | TGCGCCAGCAGCTTCCGAGCGGGGGGGCTAGCGGGAACAAATGAGCAGTACTTC | TRBV5-1 | few | TRBD2 | TRBJ2-7
CASSPSPGGKLANYGYTF | TGCGCCAGCAGCCCTTCCCCCGGGGGCAAACTTGCTAACTATGGCTACACCTTC | TRBV4-1 | few | - | TRBJ1-2
CASSLRQGMNTEAFF | TGTGCCAGCAGTTTAAGGCAGGGCATGAACACTGAAGCTTTCTTT | TRBV12-3/TRBV12-4 | many | - | TRBJ1-1
CASSLGPGGNEQYF | TGTGCCAGCAGCTTAGGCCCCGGCGGGAACGAGCAGTACTTC | TRBV11-2 | many | - | TRBJ2-7
CASSYTSGGADTQYF | TGTGCCAGCAGTTACACCAGCGGGGGGGCAGATACGCAGTATTTT | TRBV6-5 | - | TRBD2 | TRBJ2-3
CASSQTGLAGTWYTQYF | TGTGCCAGCAGTCAGACCGGACTAGCGGGAACGTGGTATACGCAGTATTTT | TRBV6-1 | few | TRBD2 | TRBJ2-3
CASSLIVPSYNEQFF | TGCGCCAGCAGCCTGATAGTTCCCTCCTACAATGAGCAGTTCTTC | TRBV5-1 | - | - | TRBJ2-1
CASSYSIGRGLPNLSTDTQYF | TGTGCCAGCAGTTACTCTATTGGCAGGGGGTTACCTAATTTATCCACAGATACGCAGTATTTT | TRBV6-2/TRBV6-3 | few | TRBD1 | TRBJ2-3
CSSQNLAGGETQYF | TGCAGCTCACAAAACCTAGCGGGAGGAGAGACCCAGTACTTC | TRBV29-1 | many | TRBD2 | TRBJ2-5
CASSLAIQVGTQYF | TGCGCCAGCAGCTTGGCCATACAGGTCGGGACCCAGTACTTC | TRBV5-1 | - | - | TRBJ2-5
CSARDGSRGPTMNTEAFF | TGCAGTGCTAGAGATGGCTCCAGGGGGCCAACCATGAACACTGAAGCTTTCTTT | TRBV20-1 | - | TRBD1 | TRBJ1-1
CASSPDRDSPLHF | TGCGCCAGCAGCCCGGACCGAGATTCACCCCTCCACTTT | TRBV5-1 | many | - | TRBJ1-6
CASSRALIAKNIQYF | TGTGCCAGCAGCCGCGCTCTAATAGCCAAAAACATTCAGTACTTC | TRBV7-4 | - | - | TRBJ2-4
CASFNPLGRETQYF | TGTGCCAGCTTTAATCCACTGGGGCGCGAGACCCAGTACTTC | TRBV28 | few | - | TRBJ2-5
CASSSGTGTRYTEAFF | TGTGCCAGCAGTTCCGGGACAGGGACGAGGTACACTGAAGCTTTCTTT | TRBV5-6 | many | TRBD1 | TRBJ1-1
CASSLVSAGPSTDTQYF | TGTGCCAGCAGTTTAGTGTCAGCGGGCCCTAGCACAGATACGCAGTATTTT | TRBV28 | many | - | TRBJ2-3
CASSQGGTGADYNEQFF | TGCGCCAGCAGCCAAGGAGGGACAGGGGCTGATTACAATGAGCAGTTCTTC | TRBV4-1 | few | TRBD1 | TRBJ2-1
CSVDLWGSQETQYF | TGCAGCGTTGACCTGTGGGGGTCCCAAGAGACCCAGTACTTC | TRBV29-1 | many | - | TRBJ2-5
CASSYPTFGTRTYEQYF | TGTGCCAGCAGTTACCCGACTTTTGGGACTAGGACCTACGAGCAGTACTTC | TRBV6-2/TRBV6-3 | few | TRBD2 | TRBJ2-7
CASSLVVSHGYTF | TGTGCCAGCAGCTTGGTTGTTAGCCACGGCTACACCTTC | TRBV5-6 | many | - | TRBJ1-2
CASSSGQGAGDGYTF | TGCGCCAGCAGCTCGGGACAGGGGGCAGGAGATGGCTACACCTTC | TRBV5-1 | many | TRBD1 | TRBJ1-2
CASSQAWDPYNSPLHF | TGCGCCAGCAGCCAAGCATGGGATCCTTATAATTCACCCCTCCACTTT | TRBV4-3 | - | - | TRBJ1-6
CASSLWDYSNEKLFF | TGTGCCAGCAGCTTGTGGGATTATAGTAATGAAAAACTGTTTTTT | TRBV5-6 | few | - | TRBJ1-4
CASSSETKTQYF | TGTGCCAGCAGTTCAGAGACAAAGACCCAGTACTTC | TRBV6-5 | - | - | TRBJ2-5
CASSYGGRTGELFF | TGTGCCAGCAGTTACGGGGGGCGGACCGGGGAGCTGTTTTTT | TRBV12-3/TRBV12-4 | many | - | TRBJ2-2
CASSYGTVTYNEQFF | TGTGCCAGCAGTTACGGGACGGTTACCTACAATGAGCAGTTCTTC | TRBV6-5 | - | - | TRBJ2-1
CATISDMNTEAFF | TGTGCCACTATTTCAGATATGAACACTGAAGCTTTCTTT | TRBV7-9 | many | - | TRBJ1-1
CASSFRGAAGANVLTF | TGTGCCAGCAGTTTTCGGGGGGCAGCTGGGGCCAACGTCCTGACTTTC | TRBV12-3/TRBV12-4 | few | - | TRBJ2-6
CASSTGGEGNIQYF | TGTGCCAGCAGTACAGGGGGCGAGGGAAACATTCAGTACTTC | TRBV2 | - | TRBD1 | TRBJ2-4
CASSLILVGAGELFF | TGTGCCAGCAGTTTAATTCTAGTAGGCGCCGGGGAGCTGTTTTTT | TRBV12-3/TRBV12-4 | - | - | TRBJ2-2
CASCVGDRGRAFF | TGTGCCAGCTGCGTCGGGGACAGGGGGCGAGCTTTCTTT | TRBV6-2/TRBV6-3 | few | TRBD1 | TRBJ1-1
CASSQEGAVNEKLFF | TGCGCCAGCAGCCAAGAAGGGGCAGTTAATGAAAAACTGTTTTTT | TRBV4-3 | - | - | TRBJ1-4
CASSPGTWGEKLFF | TGCGCCAGCAGCCCCGGGACGTGGGGTGAAAAACTGTTTTTT | TRBV10-2 | - | - | TRBJ1-4
CSASGGAQDTQYF | TGCAGTGCTAGCGGGGGGGCCCAAGATACGCAGTATTTT | TRBV20-1 | - | TRBD2 | TRBJ2-3
CASSSGFYEQYF | TGTGCCAGCAGTTCGGGCTTCTACGAGCAGTACTTC | TRBV12-3/TRBV12-4 | many | - | TRBJ2-7
CASKRQGSYEQYF | TGTGCCAGCAAACGACAGGGTTCCTACGAGCAGTACTTC | TRBV5-5 | - | TRBD1 | TRBJ2-7
CASSLGSGADTQYF | TGTGCCAGCAGTCTGGGGAGCGGGGCAGATACGCAGTATTTT | TRBV12-3/TRBV12-4 | many | TRBD2 | TRBJ2-3
CASSPSWKNSPLHF | TGTGCCAGCAGTCCGTCTTGGAAGAATTCACCCCTCCACTTT | TRBV6-1 | - | - | TRBJ1-6
CASTHADTQYF | TGTGCCAGCACACACGCAGATACGCAGTATTTT | TRBV12-3/TRBV12-4 | few | - | TRBJ2-3
CASSLASGNNEQFF | TGCGCCAGCAGCTTGGCTAGCGGGAACAATGAGCAGTTCTTC | TRBV5-1 | few | TRBD2 | TRBJ2-1
CASSLGRPEVDEQYF | TGCGCCAGCAGCTTGGGCCGCCCGGAGGTGGACGAGCAGTACTTC | TRBV5-1 | many | - | TRBJ2-7
CASSLNDWTQYF | TGTGCCAGCAGCTTGAACGATTGGACCCAGTACTTC | TRBV11-2 | many | - | TRBJ2-5
CASSLDRGRVETQYF | TGTGCCAGCAGTTTAGACAGGGGCCGTGTGGAGACCCAGTACTTC | TRBV12-3/TRBV12-4 | - | TRBD1 | TRBJ2-5
CASSRGAGPETQYF | TGTGCCAGCAGCCGGGGGGCAGGGCCGGAGACCCAGTACTTC | TRBV11-2 | - | - | TRBJ2-5
CASSLATGAVYEQYF | TGCGCCAGCAGCTTGGCGACAGGAGCTGTTTACGAGCAGTACTTC | TRBV5-1 | - | - | TRBJ2-7
CASSARQFSYEQYF | TGCGCCAGCAGCGCCCGACAGTTTTCCTACGAGCAGTACTTC | TRBV5-1 | few | - | TRBJ2-7
CASTGYGAQETQYF | TGTGCGAGTACGGGATATGGGGCCCAAGAGACCCAGTACTTC | TRBV12-3/TRBV12-4 | many | - | TRBJ2-5
CASRIPGLAGRTGELFF | TGTGCCAGCAGGATCCCGGGACTAGCGGGAAGGACCGGGGAGCTGTTTTTT | TRBV7-2 | many | TRBD2 | TRBJ2-2
CASSQTRPQYF | TGTGCCAGCAGCCAGACTAGACCACAGTATTTT | TRBV7-2 | many | - | TRBJ2-3
CASSTFPSNQPQHF | TGTGCCAGCAGCACCTTTCCTAGCAATCAGCCCCAGCATTTT | TRBV12-3/TRBV12-4 | - | - | TRBJ1-5
CASSLAWGQQETQYF | TGTGCCAGCAGCTTAGCGTGGGGACAACAAGAGACCCAGTACTTC | TRBV7-9 | few | - | TRBJ2-5
CASSQDPPTGLLWGYTF | TGCGCCAGCAGCCAAGATCCGCCGACAGGGCTTTTGTGGGGCTACACCTTC | TRBV4-1 | - | TRBD1 | TRBJ1-2
CAVSPGVYSNQPQHF | TGTGCCGTCTCGCCGGGAGTTTATAGCAATCAGCCCCAGCATTTT | TRBV10-3 | few | - | TRBJ1-5
CASSQRQGLETQYF | TGTGCCAGCAGCCAGAGACAGGGTTTAGAGACCCAGTACTTC | TRBV3-1 | - | TRBD1 | TRBJ2-5
CASSLRETYNEQFF | TGTGCCAGCAGTTTACGGGAGACCTACAATGAGCAGTTCTTC | TRBV28 | - | - | TRBJ2-1
CASGSSGRPYNEQFF | TGTGCCAGCGGTTCTAGCGGGAGACCGTACAATGAGCAGTTCTTC | TRBV27 | - | TRBD2 | TRBJ2-1